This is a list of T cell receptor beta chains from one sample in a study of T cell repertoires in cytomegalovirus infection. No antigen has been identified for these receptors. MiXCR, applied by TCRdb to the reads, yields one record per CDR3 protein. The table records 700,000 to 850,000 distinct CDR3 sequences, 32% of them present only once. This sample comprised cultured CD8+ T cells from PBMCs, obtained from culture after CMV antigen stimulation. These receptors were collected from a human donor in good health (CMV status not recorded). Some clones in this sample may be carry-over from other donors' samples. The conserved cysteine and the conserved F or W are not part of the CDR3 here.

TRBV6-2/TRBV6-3,ASSYSRGQGEYSNQPQH
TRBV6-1,ASRQSNTEAF
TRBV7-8,ASSLLAGSGTGELF
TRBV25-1,ASSGQGVSGNTIY
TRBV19,ANLLGAPNTEAF
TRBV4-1,ASSQEGGGFGYT
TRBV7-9,ASSATPGVIYGYT
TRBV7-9,ASSLVPPQNIQY
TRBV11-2,ASSLVVTGFGELF
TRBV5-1,ASSSGQGGDEQF
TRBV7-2,ASSQAPRRSYNSPLH
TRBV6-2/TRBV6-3,ASSQPSKRIQY
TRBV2,ASSVSGWELF
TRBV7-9,ASSLTGEAETQY
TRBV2,ASSEAAREKLF
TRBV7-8,ASRGRSSLSYNEQF
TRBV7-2,ASSLNRGQETQY
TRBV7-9,ASSQGGRSYEQY
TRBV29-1,SVEVRGQNTGELF
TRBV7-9,ASSSPLLPDEQY
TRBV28,ASSNGQGVGQPQH
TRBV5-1,ASLPPEGEYTEAF
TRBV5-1,ASSFRQRQGGGIGELF
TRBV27,ASSLSEARNTEAF
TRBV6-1,ASTNWDTDTQY
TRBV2,ASSPKGGTDTQY
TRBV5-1,ASSGGVAETEAF
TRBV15,ATSRDAGGIRNEQF
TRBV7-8,ASSSGGGLSGYT
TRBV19,ASSIGDRVNEQY
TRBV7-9,ASSGQGRTEAF
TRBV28,ASSTRGQVRNEQF
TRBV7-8,ASSFRLAGDYNEQF
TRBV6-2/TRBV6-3,ASLTDPFYGYT
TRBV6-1,ASSVLHGQLVNTGELF
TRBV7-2,ASSLIAEAF
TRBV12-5,ASGTYPESANYGYT
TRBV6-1,ASRSTGGPGNTIY
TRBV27,ASSWSADLDIQY
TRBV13,ASSSLAGGQF
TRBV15,ATSNDRGLNQPQH
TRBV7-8,ASSPRRIQETQY